The T cell receptor (beta chain) under discussion was sequenced for a study of blood T cell repertoires in COVID-19. Recovery meant two consecutive negative NP/OP PCR tests, professional clearance, or resolved symptoms. Profiled with immunoSEQ multiplex PCR; TCRdb holds only in-frame clones, not every one. This sample has 360,000 or so clones, with 89% found just once. In its sample, this clone was seen many times. The specimen sequenced was PBMCs or T cells enriched from blood (not recorded which). The clonotype was recovered from a woman younger than 45 who had recovered from COVID-19.

The CDR3: CAGAGGRYEQYF. The CDR3 DNA follows: TGTGCCGGAGCGGGGGGACGCTACGAGCAGTACTTC. The V gene is TRBV30, the J gene TRBJ2-7, with 9 positions matching TRBD2. The ends lost 8 bases at V and 3 bases at J; junction bases unmatched: 5. Germline CDR1 reads GTSNPN; CDR2 reads SVGIG (reference sequence). The CDR3 covers 12 residues.